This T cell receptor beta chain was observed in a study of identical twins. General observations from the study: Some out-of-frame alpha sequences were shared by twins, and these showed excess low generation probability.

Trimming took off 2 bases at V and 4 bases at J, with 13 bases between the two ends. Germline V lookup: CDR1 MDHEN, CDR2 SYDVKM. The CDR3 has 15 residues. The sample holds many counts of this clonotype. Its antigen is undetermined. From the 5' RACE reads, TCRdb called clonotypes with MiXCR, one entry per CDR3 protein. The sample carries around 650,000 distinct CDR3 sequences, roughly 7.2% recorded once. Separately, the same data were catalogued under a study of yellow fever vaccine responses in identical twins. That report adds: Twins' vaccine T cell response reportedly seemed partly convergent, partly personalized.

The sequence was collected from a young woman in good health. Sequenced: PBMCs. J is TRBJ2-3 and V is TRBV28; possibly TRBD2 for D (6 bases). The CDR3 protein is CASSLGGVFADTQYF. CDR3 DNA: TGTGCCAGCAGTTTAGGAGGGGTTTTCGCAGATACGCAGTATTTT.